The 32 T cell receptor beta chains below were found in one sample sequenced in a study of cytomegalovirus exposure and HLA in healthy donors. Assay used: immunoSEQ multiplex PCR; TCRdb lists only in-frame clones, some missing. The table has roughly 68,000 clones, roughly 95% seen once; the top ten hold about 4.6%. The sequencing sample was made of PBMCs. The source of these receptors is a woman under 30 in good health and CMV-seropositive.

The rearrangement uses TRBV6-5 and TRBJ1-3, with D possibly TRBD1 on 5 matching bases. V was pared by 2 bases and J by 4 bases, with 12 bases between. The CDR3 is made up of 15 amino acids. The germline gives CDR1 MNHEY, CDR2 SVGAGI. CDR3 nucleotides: TGTGCCAGCAGTTACACCAGACAGATCGGAAACACCATATATTTT. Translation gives CASSYTRQIGNTIYF.

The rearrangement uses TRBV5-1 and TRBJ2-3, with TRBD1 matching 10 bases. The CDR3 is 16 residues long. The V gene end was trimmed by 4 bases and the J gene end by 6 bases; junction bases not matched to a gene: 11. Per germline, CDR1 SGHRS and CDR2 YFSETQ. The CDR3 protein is CASSLRDRGPLDTQYF. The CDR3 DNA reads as TGCGCCAGCAGCCTCCGGGACAGGGGTCCGTTGGATACGCAGTATTTT. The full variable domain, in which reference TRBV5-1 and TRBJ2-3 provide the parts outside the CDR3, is KAGVTQTPRYLIKTRGQQVTLSCSPISGHRSVSWYQQTPGQGLQFLFEYFSETQRNKGNFPGRFSGRQFSNSRSEMNVSTLELGDSALYLCASSLRDRGPLDTQYFGPGTRLTVL.

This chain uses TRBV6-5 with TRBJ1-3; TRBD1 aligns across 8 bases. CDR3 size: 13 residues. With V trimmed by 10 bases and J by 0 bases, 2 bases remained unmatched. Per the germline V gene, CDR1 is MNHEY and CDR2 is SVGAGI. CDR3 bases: TGTGCCACCGGGACAGGCTCTGGAAACACCATATATTTT. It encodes CATGTGSGNTIYF.

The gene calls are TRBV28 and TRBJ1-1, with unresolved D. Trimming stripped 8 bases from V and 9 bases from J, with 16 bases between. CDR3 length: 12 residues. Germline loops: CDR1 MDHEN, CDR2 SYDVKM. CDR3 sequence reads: CASFSLTVKAFF. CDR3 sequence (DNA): TGTGCCAGCTTCTCCCTAACAGTGAAAGCTTTCTTT.

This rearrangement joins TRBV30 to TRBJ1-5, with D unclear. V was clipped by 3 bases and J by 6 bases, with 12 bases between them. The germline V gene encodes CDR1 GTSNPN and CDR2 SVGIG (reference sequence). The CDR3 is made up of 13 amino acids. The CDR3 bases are TGTGCCTGGAGGGCTGCCTCAAGTCAGCCCCAGCATTTT. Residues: CAWRAASSQPQHF.

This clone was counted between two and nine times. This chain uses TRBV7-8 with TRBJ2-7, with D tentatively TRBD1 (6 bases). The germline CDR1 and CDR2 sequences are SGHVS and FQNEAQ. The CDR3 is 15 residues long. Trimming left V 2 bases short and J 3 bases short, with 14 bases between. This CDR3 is CASSLTQGDLYEQYF. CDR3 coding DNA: TGTGCCAGCAGCTTAACACAGGGTGATCTCTACGAGCAGTACTTC.

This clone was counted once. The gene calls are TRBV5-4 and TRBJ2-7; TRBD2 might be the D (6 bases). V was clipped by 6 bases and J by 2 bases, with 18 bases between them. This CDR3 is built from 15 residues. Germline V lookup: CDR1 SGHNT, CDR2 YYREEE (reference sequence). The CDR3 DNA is TGTGCCAGCAAAGACAGCGGGCGCTCCGCCTACGAGCAGTACTTC. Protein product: CASKDSGRSAYEQYF.

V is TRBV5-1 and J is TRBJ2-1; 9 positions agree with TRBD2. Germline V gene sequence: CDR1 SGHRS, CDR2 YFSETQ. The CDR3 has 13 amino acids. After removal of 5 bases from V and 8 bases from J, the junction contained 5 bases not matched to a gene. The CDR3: CASRTSGIDEQFF. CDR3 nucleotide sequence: TGCGCCAGCAGGACTAGCGGAATTGATGAGCAGTTCTTC.

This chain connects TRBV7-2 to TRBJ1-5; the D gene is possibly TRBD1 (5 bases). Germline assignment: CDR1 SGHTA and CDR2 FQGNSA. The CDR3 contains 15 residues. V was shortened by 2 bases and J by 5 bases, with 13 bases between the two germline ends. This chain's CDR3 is CASSLKWGGDQPQHF. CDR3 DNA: TGTGCCAGCAGCTTAAAGTGGGGCGGGGATCAGCCCCAGCATTTT.

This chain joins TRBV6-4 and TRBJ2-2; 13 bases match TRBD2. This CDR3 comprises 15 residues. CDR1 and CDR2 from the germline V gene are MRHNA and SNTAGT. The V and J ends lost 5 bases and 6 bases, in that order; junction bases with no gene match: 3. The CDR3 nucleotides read TGTGCCAGCAGTCCAGGACTAGCGGGAGCCGGGGAGCTGTTTTTT. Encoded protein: CASSPGLAGAGELFF.

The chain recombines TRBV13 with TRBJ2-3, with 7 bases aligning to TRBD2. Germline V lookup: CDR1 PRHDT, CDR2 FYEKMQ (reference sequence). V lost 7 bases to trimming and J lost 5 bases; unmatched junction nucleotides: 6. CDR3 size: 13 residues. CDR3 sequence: CASKGGRGDTQYF. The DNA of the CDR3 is TGTGCCAGCAAAGGCGGGAGAGGAGATACGCAGTATTTT.

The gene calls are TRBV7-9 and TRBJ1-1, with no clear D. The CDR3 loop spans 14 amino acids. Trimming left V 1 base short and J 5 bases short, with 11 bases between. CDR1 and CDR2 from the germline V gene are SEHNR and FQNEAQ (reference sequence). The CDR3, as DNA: TGTGCCAGCAGCTTAGAGACCGGGGATACTGAAGCTTTCTTT. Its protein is CASSLETGDTEAFF.

CDR3 coding DNA: TGTGCCAGCAGCTTAGATCTTTGGGCAAGCGGGCGTGAGCAGTTCTTC. The encoded protein is CASSLDLWASGREQFF. The V and J genes are TRBV13 and TRBJ2-1, with D perhaps TRBD2 (6 bases). This CDR3 is built from 16 residues. Trimming cost V 1 base and J 9 bases, with 19 bases left between them. Per the germline V gene, CDR1 is PRHDT and CDR2 is FYEKMQ (reference sequence).

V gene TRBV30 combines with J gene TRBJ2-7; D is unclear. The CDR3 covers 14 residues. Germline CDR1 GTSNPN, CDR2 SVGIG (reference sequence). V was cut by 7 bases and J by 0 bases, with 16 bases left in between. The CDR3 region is CAFTLHRSSYEQYF. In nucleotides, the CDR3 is TGTGCCTTCACACTCCACCGGAGCTCCTACGAGCAGTACTTC.

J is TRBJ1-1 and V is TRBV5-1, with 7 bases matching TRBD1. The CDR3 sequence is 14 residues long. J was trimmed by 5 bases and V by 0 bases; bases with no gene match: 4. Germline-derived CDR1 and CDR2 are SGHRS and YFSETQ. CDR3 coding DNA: TGCGCCAGCAGCTTGGAGGGGGCGCTTACTGAAGCTTTCTTT. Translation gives CASSLEGALTEAFF.

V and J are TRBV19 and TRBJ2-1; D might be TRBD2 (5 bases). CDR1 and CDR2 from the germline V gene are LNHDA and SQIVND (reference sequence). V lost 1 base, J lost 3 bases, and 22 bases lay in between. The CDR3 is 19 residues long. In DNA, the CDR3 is TGTGCCAGTAGTATAGGGCCGTTACTAGGGCACCCTGACTACAATGAGCAGTTCTTC. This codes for CASSIGPLLGHPDYNEQFF. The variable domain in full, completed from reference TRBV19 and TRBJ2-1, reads DGGITQSPKYLFRKEGQNVTLSCEQNLNHDAMYWYRQDPGQGLRLIYYSQIVNDFQKGDIAEGYSVSREKKESFPLTVTSAQKNPTAFYLCASSIGPLLGHPDYNEQFFGPGTRLTVL.

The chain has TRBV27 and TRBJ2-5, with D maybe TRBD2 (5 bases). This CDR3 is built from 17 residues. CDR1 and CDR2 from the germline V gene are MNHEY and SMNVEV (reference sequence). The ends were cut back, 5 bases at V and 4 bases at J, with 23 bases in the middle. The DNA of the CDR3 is TGTGCCAGCAGTCCATCCCTCGGACCGTACCGGGGAGAGACCCAGTACTTC. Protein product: CASSPSLGPYRGETQYF.

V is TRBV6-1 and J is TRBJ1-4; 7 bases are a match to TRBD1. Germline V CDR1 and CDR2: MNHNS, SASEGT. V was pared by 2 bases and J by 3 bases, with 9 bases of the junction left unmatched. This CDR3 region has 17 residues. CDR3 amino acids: CASSESLVQGANEKLFF. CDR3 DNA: TGTGCCAGCAGTGAATCCCTAGTTCAGGGGGCTAATGAAAAACTGTTTTTT.

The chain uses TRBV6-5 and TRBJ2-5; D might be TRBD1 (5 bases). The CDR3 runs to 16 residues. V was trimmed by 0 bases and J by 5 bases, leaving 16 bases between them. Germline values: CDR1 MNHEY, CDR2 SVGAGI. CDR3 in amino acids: CASSYSQGNVLETQYF. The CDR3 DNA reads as TGTGCCAGCAGTTACTCGCAGGGTAATGTTCTTGAGACCCAGTACTTC.

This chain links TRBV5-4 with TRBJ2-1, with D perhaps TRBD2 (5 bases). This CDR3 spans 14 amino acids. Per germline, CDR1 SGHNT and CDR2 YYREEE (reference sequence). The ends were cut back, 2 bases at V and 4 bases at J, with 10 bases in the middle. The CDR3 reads CASSLGAAYNEQFF. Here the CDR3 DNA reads TGTGCCAGCAGCTTAGGAGCGGCGTACAATGAGCAGTTCTTC. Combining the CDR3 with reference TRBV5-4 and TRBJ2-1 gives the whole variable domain ETGVTQSPTHLIKTRGQQVTLRCSSQSGHNTVSWYQQALGQGPQFIFQYYREEENGRGNFPPRFSGLQFPNYSSELNVNALELDDSALYLCASSLGAAYNEQFFGPGTRLTVL.

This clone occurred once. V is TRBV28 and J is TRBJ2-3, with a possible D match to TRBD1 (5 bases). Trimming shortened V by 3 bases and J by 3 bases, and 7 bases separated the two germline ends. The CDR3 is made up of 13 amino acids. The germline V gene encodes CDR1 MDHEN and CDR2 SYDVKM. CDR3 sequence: CASSFDSTDTQYF. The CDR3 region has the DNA TGTGCCAGCAGTTTTGACAGTACAGATACGCAGTATTTT.

DNA for the CDR3: TGTGCCAGCAGCATGCTCCAGGGAAATGGAAACACCATATATTTT. It is translated as CASSMLQGNGNTIYF. This rearrangement joins TRBV7-2 to TRBJ1-3; tentatively, D is TRBD1 (5 bases). The germline CDR1 and CDR2 sequences are SGHTA and FQGNSA. Trimming cost V 5 bases and J 3 bases, with 14 bases left between them. The CDR3 sequence is 15 residues long.

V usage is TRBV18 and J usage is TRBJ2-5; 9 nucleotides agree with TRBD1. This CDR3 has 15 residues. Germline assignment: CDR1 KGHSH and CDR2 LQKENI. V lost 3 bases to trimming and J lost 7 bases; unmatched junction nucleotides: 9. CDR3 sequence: CASSPTGQGGGTQYF. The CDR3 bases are TGTGCCAGCTCACCGACGGGACAGGGCGGAGGGACCCAGTACTTC.

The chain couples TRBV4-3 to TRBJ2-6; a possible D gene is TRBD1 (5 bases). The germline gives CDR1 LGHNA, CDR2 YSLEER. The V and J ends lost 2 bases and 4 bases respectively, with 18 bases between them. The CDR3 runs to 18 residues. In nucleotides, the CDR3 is TGCGCCAGCAGCCAAAGGTTCAGGGCCGAGGCCGGGGCCAACGTCCTGACTTTC. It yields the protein CASSQRFRAEAGANVLTF.

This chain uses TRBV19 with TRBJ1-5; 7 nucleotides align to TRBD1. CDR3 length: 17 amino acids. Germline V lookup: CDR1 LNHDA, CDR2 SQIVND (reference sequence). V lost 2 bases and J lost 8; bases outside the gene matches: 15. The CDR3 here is CASSIPSTGTRAKPQHF. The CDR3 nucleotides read TGTGCCAGTAGTATACCCTCGACAGGGACGAGGGCTAAGCCCCAGCATTTT.

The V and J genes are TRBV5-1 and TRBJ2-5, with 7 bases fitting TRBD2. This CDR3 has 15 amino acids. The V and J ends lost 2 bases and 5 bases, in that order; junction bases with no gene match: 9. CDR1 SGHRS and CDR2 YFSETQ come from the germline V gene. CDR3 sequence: CASSLTSGEGETQYF. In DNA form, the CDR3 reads TGCGCCAGCAGCTTAACCTCCGGGGAGGGGGAGACCCAGTACTTC.

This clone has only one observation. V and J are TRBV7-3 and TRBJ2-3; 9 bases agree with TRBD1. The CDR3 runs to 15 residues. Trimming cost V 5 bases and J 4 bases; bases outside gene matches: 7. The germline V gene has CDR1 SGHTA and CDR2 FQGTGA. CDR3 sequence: CASSAGTGTADTQYF. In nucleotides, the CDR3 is TGTGCCAGCAGCGCAGGGACAGGGACTGCAGATACGCAGTATTTT.

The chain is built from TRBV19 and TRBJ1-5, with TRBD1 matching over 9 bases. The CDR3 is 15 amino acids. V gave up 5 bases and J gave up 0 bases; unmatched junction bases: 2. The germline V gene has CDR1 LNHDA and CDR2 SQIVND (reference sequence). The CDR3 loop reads CASSLDRGSNQPQHF. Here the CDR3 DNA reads TGTGCCAGTAGTCTGGACAGGGGTAGCAATCAGCCCCAGCATTTT.

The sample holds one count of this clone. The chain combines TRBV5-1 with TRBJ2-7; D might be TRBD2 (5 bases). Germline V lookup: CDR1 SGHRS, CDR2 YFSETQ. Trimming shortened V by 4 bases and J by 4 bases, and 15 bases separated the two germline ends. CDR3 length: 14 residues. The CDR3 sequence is CASSTSRGMYEQYF. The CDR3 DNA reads TGCGCCAGCAGCACCAGCCGAGGGATGTACGAGCAGTACTTC.

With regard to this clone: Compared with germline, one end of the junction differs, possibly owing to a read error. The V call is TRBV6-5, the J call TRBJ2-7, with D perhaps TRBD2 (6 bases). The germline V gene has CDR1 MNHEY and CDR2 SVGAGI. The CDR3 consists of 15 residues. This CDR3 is CASSDSGTASYEQYF. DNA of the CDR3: TGTGCCAGCAGTGACTCCGGGACTGCCTCCTACGAGCAGTACTTC.

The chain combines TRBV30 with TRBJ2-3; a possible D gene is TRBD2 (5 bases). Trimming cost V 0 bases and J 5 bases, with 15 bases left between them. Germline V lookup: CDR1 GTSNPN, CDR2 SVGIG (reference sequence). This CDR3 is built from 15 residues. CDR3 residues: CAWSVLPIGRDTQYF. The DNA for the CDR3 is TGTGCCTGGAGTGTACTTCCCATTGGGAGAGATACGCAGTATTTT.

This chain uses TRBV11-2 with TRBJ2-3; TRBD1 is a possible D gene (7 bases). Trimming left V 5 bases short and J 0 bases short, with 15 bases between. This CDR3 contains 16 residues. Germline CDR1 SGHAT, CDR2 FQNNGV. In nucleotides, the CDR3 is TGTGCCAGCAGCCTCGGCAGGGGGACTAGCACAGATACGCAGTATTTT. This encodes CASSLGRGTSTDTQYF. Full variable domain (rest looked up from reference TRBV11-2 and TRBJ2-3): EAGVAQSPRYKIIEKRQSVAFWCNPISGHATLYWYQQILGQGPKLLIQFQNNGVVDDSQLPKDRFSAERLKGVDSTLKIQPAKLEDSAVYLCASSLGRGTSTDTQYFGPGTRLTVL.